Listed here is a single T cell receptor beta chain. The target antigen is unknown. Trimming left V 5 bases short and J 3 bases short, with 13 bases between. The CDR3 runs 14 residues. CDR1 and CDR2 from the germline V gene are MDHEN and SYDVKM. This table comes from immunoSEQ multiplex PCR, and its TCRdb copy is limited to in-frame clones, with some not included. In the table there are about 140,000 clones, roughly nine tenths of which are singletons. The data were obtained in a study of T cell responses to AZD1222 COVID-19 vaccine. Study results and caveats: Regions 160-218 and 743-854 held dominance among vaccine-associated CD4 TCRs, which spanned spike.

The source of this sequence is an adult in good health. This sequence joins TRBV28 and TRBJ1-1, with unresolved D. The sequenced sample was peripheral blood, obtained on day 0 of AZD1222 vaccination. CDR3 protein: CASSPPGADTEAFF. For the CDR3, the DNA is TGTGCCAGCAGTCCACCCGGAGCCGACACTGAAGCTTTCTTT.